The 25 T cell receptor beta chains presented below share a single source sample, sequenced in a study of blood T cell repertoires in COVID-19. Clones were read by immunoSEQ multiplex PCR, and TCRdb kept only the in-frame ones, dropping some. Of about 250,000 clones in the sample, about nine tenths are singletons; the top ten hold roughly 0.79%. What was sequenced was peripheral blood. These receptor sequences come from a young man with COVID-19, enrolled during active disease.

As DNA, the CDR3 is TGTGCCAGCAGTTTAACTAGCGGGGGGGCGAATGAGCAGTTCTTC. Encoded protein: CASSLTSGGANEQFF. The chain uses TRBV5-4 and TRBJ2-1, with 13 positions matching TRBD2. CDR1 and CDR2 from the germline V gene are SGHNT and YYREEE (reference sequence). CDR3 size: 15 residues. The V and J ends lost 5 bases and 7 bases, in that order; junction bases with no gene match: 6.

The V call is TRBV10-2, the J call TRBJ1-2; D is unresolved. CDR1 is WSHSY, CDR2 SAAADI, per germline. The CDR3 runs 15 residues. The V end was cut by 0 bases, the J end by 1 base, with 9 bases between. The CDR3 region has the DNA TGCGCCAGCAGTGAGTCGATTGCCAGTAACTATGGCTACACCTTC. It specifies CASSESIASNYGYTF.

The CDR3 loop reads CASSTDRGQPLSEKLFF. CDR3 bases: TGTGCCAGCAGCACGGACAGGGGGCAGCCACTGAGCGAAAAACTGTTTTTT. V and J are TRBV5-6 and TRBJ1-4; 11 nucleotides agree with TRBD1. Germline V lookup: CDR1 SGHDT, CDR2 YYEEEE. V was pared by 4 bases and J by 8 bases, with 13 bases of the junction left unmatched. The CDR3 has 17 residues.

V is TRBV5-4 and J is TRBJ1-4, with a weak D call TRBD1 (5 bases). The V end was cut by 2 bases, the J end by 4 bases, with 15 bases between. This CDR3 comprises 16 residues. Germline V gene sequence: CDR1 SGHNT, CDR2 YYREEE (reference sequence). The CDR3 region has the DNA TGTGCCAGCAGCTTTTTCGGGGGGGGACTTAATGAAAAACTGTTTTTT. It specifies CASSFFGGGLNEKLFF.

The chain links TRBV19 to TRBJ1-6; tentatively, D is TRBD1 (6 bases). The CDR3 runs 12 residues. Germline CDR1 is LNHDA and CDR2 is SQIVND (reference sequence). Trimming removed 5 bases at V and 13 bases at J, with 12 bases between. The CDR3: CASSQQGIPLHF. The CDR3 DNA is TGTGCCAGTAGTCAACAGGGTATCCCCCTCCACTTT. Drawing the rest from reference TRBV19 and TRBJ1-6, the complete variable domain is DGGITQSPKYLFRKEGQNVTLSCEQNLNHDAMYWYRQDPGQGLRLIYYSQIVNDFQKGDIAEGYSVSREKKESFPLTVTSAQKNPTAFYLCASSQQGIPLHFGNGTRLTVT.

The V and J genes are TRBV6-5 and TRBJ1-4; 7 bases are shared with TRBD1. This CDR3 is 16 amino acids long. After removal of 0 bases from V and 0 bases from J, the junction contained 1 base not matched to a gene. Germline CDR1 MNHEY, CDR2 SVGAGI. CDR3 nucleotide sequence: TGTGCCAGCAGTTACTCGGGGACAGCAACTAATGAAAAACTGTTTTTT. Protein product: CASSYSGTATNEKLFF.

This clone occurred once. This chain uses TRBV12-3 or TRBV12-4 with TRBJ1-1; TRBD1 agrees at 7 bases. Trimming took 6 bases from V and 8 from J; bases not matched to a gene: 3. The CDR3 runs to 11 residues. Written as DNA, the CDR3 is TGTGCCAGCAGCCCGGGACAGGAAGCTTTCTTT. This translates into CASSPGQEAFF.

J is TRBJ2-3 and V is TRBV12-3 or TRBV12-4, with D perhaps TRBD1 (6 bases). Trimming shortened V by 3 bases and J by 6 bases, and 10 bases separated the two germline ends. This CDR3 contains 13 residues. The CDR3 reads CASSLGQTDTQYF. The DNA of the CDR3 is TGTGCCAGCAGTTTGGGACAAACGGATACGCAGTATTTT.

The chain couples TRBV30 to TRBJ1-6; possible D gene TRBD1, 6 bases. The V and J ends lost 0 bases and 0 bases respectively, with 15 bases between them. The CDR3 extends over 18 amino acids. The germline gives CDR1 GTSNPN, CDR2 SVGIG (reference sequence). CDR3 DNA: TGTGCCTGGAGTGTTCAGGGTGCAGGGGACTCCTATAATTCACCCCTCCACTTT. Amino acids: CAWSVQGAGDSYNSPLHF. The full variable domain, with the rest looked up from reference TRBV30 and TRBJ1-6, is SQTIHQWPATLVQPVGSPLSLECTVEGTSNPNLYWYRQAAGRGLQLLFYSVGIGQISSEVPQNLSASRPQDRQFILSSKKLLLSDSGFYLCAWSVQGAGDSYNSPLHFGNGTRLTVT.

This clone has a handful of counts. This chain joins TRBV5-6 and TRBJ1-2; no reliable D call. Trimming took off 1 base at V and 8 bases at J, with 9 bases between the two ends. The CDR3 has 12 residues. Germline loops: CDR1 SGHDT, CDR2 YYEEEE. The CDR3 DNA reads TGTGCCAGCAGCTTGATCCAGCGGGGCTACACCTTC. Protein sequence: CASSLIQRGYTF.

This sequence joins TRBV19 and TRBJ2-7; 7 nucleotides line up with TRBD2. The CDR3 consists of 13 residues. V shed 9 bases, J shed 0 bases, and the junction held 5 bases outside the gene matches. The germline V gene has CDR1 LNHDA and CDR2 SQIVND (reference sequence). CDR3 sequence reads: CASWDYVSYEQYF. CDR3 nucleotides: TGTGCCAGCTGGGACTATGTCTCCTACGAGCAGTACTTC.

The V and J genes are TRBV6-5 and TRBJ1-2; 7 positions match TRBD1. The CDR3 extends over 14 amino acids. Trimming cost V 6 bases and J 2 bases; bases outside gene matches: 6. The germline CDR1 and CDR2 sequences are MNHEY and SVGAGI. The CDR3 is CASSIRDSNYGYTF. In DNA, the CDR3 is TGTGCCAGCAGCATCCGGGACAGCAACTATGGCTACACCTTC.

The chain links TRBV3-1 (or the pseudogene TRBV3-2) to TRBJ2-7; a possible D gene is TRBD1 (6 bases). CDR1 and CDR2 from the germline V gene are LGHDT and YNNKEL (reference sequence). Between the trimmed V and J ends, which lost 0 bases and 2 bases, there was a span of 17 bases. The length of the CDR3 is 17 residues. In DNA form, the CDR3 reads TGTGCCAGCAGCCAAGATTCGCCGGACAGAGGACCCTACGAGCAGTACTTC. Translated, it gives CASSQDSPDRGPYEQYF.

This chain uses TRBV20-1 with TRBJ2-5; TRBD1 agrees at 10 bases. The CDR3 runs to 15 residues. With 3 bases clipped from V and 5 bases from J, the junction kept 9 bases outside the gene matches. The germline gives CDR1 DFQATT, CDR2 SNEGSKA (reference sequence). The DNA for the CDR3 is TGCAGTGCTAGTGCCGGGACAGGGGTGGAGGAGACCCAGTACTTC. Its protein product is CSASAGTGVEETQYF.

The chain employs TRBV12-5 and TRBJ1-4; TRBD1 might be the D (6 bases). There are 15 residues in the CDR3. Germline-derived CDR1 and CDR2 are LGHNT and FRNRAP. V lost 0 bases and J lost 3, with 8 bases in between. In DNA, the CDR3 is TGTGCTAGTGGTTTGGTAGGGGGATCTAATGAAAAACTGTTTTTT. This translates into CASGLVGGSNEKLFF.

The genes are TRBV5-4 and TRBJ2-3; tentative D call: TRBD2 (6 bases). CDR1 SGHNT and CDR2 YYREEE come from the germline V gene (reference sequence). The CDR3 is made up of 14 amino acids. Trimming took 3 bases from V and 1 from J, leaving 9 bases between them. The CDR3 sequence is CASSSTSRTDTQYF. CDR3 nucleotide sequence: TGTGCCAGCAGCTCGACTAGTCGCACAGATACGCAGTATTTT.

The rearrangement links TRBV5-4 to TRBJ2-1, with a weak D call TRBD2 (6 bases). Germline CDR1 is SGHNT and CDR2 is YYREEE (reference sequence). Trimming stripped 2 bases from V and 1 base from J, with 13 bases between. This CDR3 is 16 amino acids long. The CDR3 nucleotides read TGTGCCAGCAGCTTTGGAGGGGCCAATTCCTACAATGAGCAGTTCTTC. Protein product: CASSFGGANSYNEQFF.

This sequence joins TRBV30 and TRBJ1-3; no clear D gene. V lost 0 bases to trimming and J lost 7 bases, with 16 bases between them. Germline V gene sequence: CDR1 GTSNPN, CDR2 SVGIG (reference sequence). The CDR3 runs 15 residues. In DNA form, the CDR3 reads TGTGCCTGGAGTGTAGCGGGCAGCCCAAGGAACACCATATATTTT. Its translation is CAWSVAGSPRNTIYF.

This clone showed up just a few times. The rearrangement links TRBV7-9 to TRBJ1-5, with 12 bases matching TRBD1. With V trimmed by 3 bases and J by 7 bases, 13 bases remained unmatched. This CDR3 is built from 18 residues. CDR1 SEHNR and CDR2 FQNEAQ come from the germline V gene (reference sequence). The CDR3 reads CASSFSGTGGIQSQPQHF. CDR3 nucleotides: TGTGCCAGCAGCTTTTCCGGGACAGGGGGCATACAAAGCCAGCCCCAGCATTTT. Together with reference TRBV7-9 and TRBJ1-5, the CDR3 gives the full variable domain: DTGVSQNPRHKITKRGQNVTFRCDPISEHNRLYWYRQTLGQGPEFLTYFQNEAQLEKSRLLSDRFSAERPKGSFSTLEIQRTEQGDSAMYLCASSFSGTGGIQSQPQHFGDGTRLSIL.

This clone was detected only a few times. The chain has TRBV5-1 and TRBJ1-6; 10 positions agree with TRBD1. V was clipped by 4 bases and J by 9 bases; unmatched bases: 4. The CDR3 is made up of 14 amino acids. Germline V gene sequence: CDR1 SGHRS, CDR2 YFSETQ. This chain's CDR3 is CASSEDRGLSPLHF. The DNA of the CDR3 is TGCGCCAGCAGCGAAGACAGGGGGCTTTCACCCCTCCACTTT.

This sequence joins TRBV27 and TRBJ2-7; 13 bases align to TRBD2. J lost 0 bases, V lost 2 bases, and 1 base had no gene match. Looked up from germline, CDR1 is MNHEY and CDR2 is SMNVEV (reference sequence). The CDR3 is 16 residues long. CDR3 residues: CASSLTSGGVSYEQYF. In nucleotides, the CDR3 is TGTGCCAGCAGTTTAACTAGCGGGGGGGTCTCCTACGAGCAGTACTTC.

This clone has just one count. The chain recombines TRBV11-2 with TRBJ1-4; TRBD1 might be the D (6 bases). The CDR3 has 18 amino acids. Per germline, CDR1 SGHAT and CDR2 FQNNGV. Trimming cost V 5 bases and J 4 bases, with 23 bases left between them. The CDR3 sequence: CASSPTAQGPPYNEKLFF. CDR3 DNA: TGTGCCAGCAGCCCGACCGCACAGGGCCCGCCATATAATGAAAAACTGTTTTTT.

V and J are TRBV2 and TRBJ2-7, with no clear D. The CDR3 has 12 amino acids. V lost 2 bases and J lost 3, with 5 bases in between. Per the germline V gene, CDR1 is SNHLY and CDR2 is FYNNEI. CDR3 sequence reads: CASSETGYEQYF. The CDR3 DNA follows: TGTGCCAGCAGTGAAACCGGCTACGAGCAGTACTTC.

This rearrangement joins TRBV6-5 to TRBJ2-7; 7 bases align to TRBD1. After removal of 7 bases from V and 5 bases from J, the junction contained 11 bases not matched to a gene. In germline, CDR1 is MNHEY, CDR2 SVGAGI. This CDR3 has 14 residues. The CDR3 sequence: CASTNNRGIDEQYF. DNA for the CDR3: TGTGCCAGCACGAATAACAGGGGTATCGACGAGCAGTACTTC.

This clone was seen only a few times. This rearrangement joins TRBV4-1 to TRBJ2-2, with TRBD1 matching 9 bases. The trim removed 0 bases at V and 7 bases at J, leaving 6 bases unmatched. The CDR3 runs 16 residues. Germline V CDR1 and CDR2: MGHRA, YSYEKL. The CDR3 sequence: CASSQEHRGLVGELFF. The CDR3 nucleotides read TGCGCCAGCAGCCAAGAACACAGGGGGCTGGTCGGGGAGCTGTTTTTT.